The 24 T cell receptor beta chains below were found in one sample sequenced in a study of blood T cell repertoires in COVID-19. The table came from immunoSEQ multiplex PCR; TCRdb's copy has only in-frame clones and leaves some out. The data contain about 350,000 clones, approximately 86% of them singletons. Sequencing was done on a sample of peripheral blood. These receptors originate from a young man with COVID-19, enrolled during active disease.

The chain employs TRBV3-1 (or the pseudogene TRBV3-2) and TRBJ2-5; D remains ambiguous. Germline-derived CDR1 and CDR2 are LGHDT and YNNKEL (reference sequence). This CDR3 region has 14 residues. Between the trimmed V and J ends, which lost 4 bases and 1 base, there was a span of 10 bases. CDR3 region: CASSPRVGQETQYF. CDR3 DNA sequence: TGTGCCAGCAGCCCTCGGGTGGGCCAAGAGACCCAGTACTTC.

The chain combines TRBV5-6 with TRBJ1-3; D may be TRBD1 (6 bases). The CDR3 length is 18 residues. CDR1 is SGHDT, CDR2 YYEEEE, per germline. The germline V and J ends were trimmed by 2 bases and 2 bases, with 20 bases remaining between them. DNA for the CDR3: TGTGCCAGCAGCTTACTCGGACAGCCGGTTAAGACTGGAAACACCATATATTTT. Its translation: CASSLLGQPVKTGNTIYF.

This chain uses TRBV6-1 with TRBJ1-6, with D perhaps matching TRBD1 (5 bases). The CDR3 consists of 11 residues. V was pared by 3 bases and J by 18 bases, with 12 bases between. Germline CDR1 MNHNS, CDR2 SASEGT. The CDR3 is CASSEGGLPHF. CDR3 nucleotides: TGTGCCAGCAGTGAGGGGGGACTGCCCCACTTT.

The chain employs TRBV6-1 and TRBJ1-3, with D possibly being TRBD1 (6 bases). CDR1 is MNHNS and CDR2 is SASEGT in the germline V gene. This CDR3 has 17 amino acids. The V end was cut by 4 bases, the J end by 0 bases, with 16 bases between. The CDR3 here is CASSASTGIRSGNTIYF. CDR3 DNA sequence: TGTGCCAGCAGTGCCTCCACAGGGATTCGCTCTGGAAACACCATATATTTT.

The chain carries TRBV29-1 and TRBJ2-5; TRBD1 aligns across 7 bases. V trimming: 6 bases; J trimming: 9 bases; junction bases outside the gene matches: 10. This CDR3 has 12 residues. The germline gives CDR1 SQVTM, CDR2 ANQGSEA. The CDR3, as DNA: TGCAGCGTGACCCAACCAGACAGGGCCCAGTACTTC. It translates to CSVTQPDRAQYF.

CDR3 sequence: CASSLDRTEAFF. In DNA form, the CDR3 reads TGTGCCAGCAGCTTAGATCGGACTGAAGCTTTCTTT. This chain links TRBV11-2 with TRBJ1-1, with D unclear. The CDR3 runs to 12 residues. V lost 0 bases and J 5 bases, leaving 4 bases between the germline ends. Looked up from germline, CDR1 is SGHAT and CDR2 is FQNNGV. Using reference TRBV11-2 and TRBJ1-1 for the parts outside the CDR3, the full variable domain is EAGVAQSPRYKIIEKRQSVAFWCNPISGHATLYWYQQILGQGPKLLIQFQNNGVVDDSQLPKDRFSAERLKGVDSTLKIQPAKLEDSAVYLCASSLDRTEAFFGQGTRLTVV.

This clone was recorded once. Other nucleotide sequences in the sample specify the same CDR3. This chain connects TRBV5-1 to TRBJ2-1, with TRBD1 matching 9 bases. V shed 1 base, J shed 7 bases, and the junction held 6 bases outside the gene matches. The length of the CDR3 is 15 residues. Germline V gene lookup returns CDR1 SGHRS and CDR2 YFSETQ. CDR3 coding DNA: TGCGCCAGCAGCTTGCGGGGGACAGGGCGGAATGAGCAGTTCTTC. It encodes CASSLRGTGRNEQFF.

The chain combines TRBV11-2 with TRBJ1-6; D is possibly TRBD1 (5 bases). This CDR3 has 18 residues. Germline lookup yields CDR1 SGHAT and CDR2 FQNNGV. The V end lost 2 bases, the J end lost 3 bases, and 17 bases lay between the germline ends. DNA for the CDR3: TGTGCCAGCAGCTTAATAAGATCCAGGGATTACTATAATTCACCCCTCCACTTT. This codes for CASSLIRSRDYYNSPLHF.

This clone was counted once. The chain carries TRBV11-1 and TRBJ2-3; possible D gene TRBD1, 6 bases. Trimming cost V 1 base and J 1 base, with 6 bases left between them. The CDR3 has 14 residues. Per germline, CDR1 SGHAT and CDR2 FQDESV (reference sequence). As DNA, the CDR3 is TGTGCCAGCAGCTTAGACAGGGGCACAGATACGCAGTATTTT. This gives the protein CASSLDRGTDTQYF.

The rearrangement links TRBV28 to TRBJ1-3, with 11 bases lining up with TRBD1. The CDR3 is made up of 17 amino acids. Looked up from germline, CDR1 is MDHEN and CDR2 is SYDVKM. V shed 7 bases, J shed 2 bases, and the junction held 10 bases outside the gene matches. CDR3 sequence reads: CASNTAPGQGAGNTIYF. The CDR3 DNA sequence: TGTGCCAGCAATACCGCTCCGGGACAGGGGGCTGGAAACACCATATATTTT. Looking up the rest from reference TRBV28 and TRBJ1-3 gives the full variable domain: DVKVTQSSRYLVKRTGEKVFLECVQDMDHENMFWYRQDPGLGLRLIYFSYDVKMKEKGDIPEGYSVSREKKERFSLILESASTNQTSMYLCASNTAPGQGAGNTIYFGEGSWLTVV.

This sequence joins TRBV7-9 and TRBJ2-1; 9 bases line up with TRBD2. This CDR3 has 15 residues. The germline gives CDR1 SEHNR, CDR2 FQNEAQ (reference sequence). J lost 2 bases, V lost 3 bases, and 2 bases had no gene match. The CDR3: CASSFLAGTYNEQFF. CDR3 DNA: TGTGCCAGCAGCTTCCTAGCGGGGACCTACAATGAGCAGTTCTTC.

The rearrangement joins TRBV9 to TRBJ2-7; 7 bases are a match to TRBD2. J lost 5 bases, V lost 4 bases, and 12 bases had no gene match. The length of the CDR3 is 15 residues. Germline CDR1 is SGDLS and CDR2 is YYNGEE. CDR3 bases: TGTGCCAGCAGCACCCGAGCGGGAACGGCGGACGAGCAGTACTTC. This encodes CASSTRAGTADEQYF.

J is TRBJ1-2 and V is TRBV4-3, with 12 bases that match TRBD1. Germline V gene lookup returns CDR1 LGHNA and CDR2 YSLEER. V gave up 3 bases and J gave up 5 bases; unmatched junction bases: 4. CDR3 length equals 15 residues. CDR3 in DNA: TGCGCCAGCAGCCATTCGGGACAGGGGGCTTATGGCTACACCTTC. As protein: CASSHSGQGAYGYTF.

The V and J genes are TRBV16 and TRBJ2-1; 9 positions match TRBD2. Germline V gene sequence: CDR1 KGHSY, CDR2 FQNENV. Trimming took 0 bases from V and 2 from J; bases not matched to a gene: 2. This CDR3 is 16 amino acids long. The CDR3 sequence: CASSQSGGGAYNEQFF. As DNA, the CDR3 is TGTGCCAGCAGCCAATCAGGCGGGGGGGCCTACAATGAGCAGTTCTTC.

V usage is TRBV19 and J usage is TRBJ2-1; 7 bases match TRBD1. The CDR3 covers 12 residues. CDR1 and CDR2 from the germline V gene are LNHDA and SQIVND (reference sequence). V was clipped by 8 bases and J by 8 bases; unmatched bases: 6. The CDR3 nucleotides read TGTGCCAGTTACGACAGGGCCCATGAGCAGTTCTTC. Encoded protein: CASYDRAHEQFF.

V and J are TRBV10-3 and TRBJ2-4; 8 bases map to TRBD1. Germline CDR1 is ENHRY and CDR2 is SYGVKD. V was pared by 0 bases and J by 0 bases, with 4 bases of the junction left unmatched. The CDR3 contains 17 residues. CDR3 region: CAISESGTGLAKNIQYF. Written as DNA, the CDR3 is TGTGCCATCAGTGAGTCGGGGACAGGACTAGCCAAAAACATTCAGTACTTC.

This clone has just a few counts. The CDR3 sequence: CASSIATGSSSPLHF. DNA of the CDR3: TGTGCCAGCAGTATAGCGACAGGTTCGTCTTCACCCCTCCACTTT. The rearrangement links TRBV27 to TRBJ1-6; D may be TRBD1 (6 bases). The CDR3 loop spans 15 amino acids. Germline V gene sequence: CDR1 MNHEY, CDR2 SMNVEV (reference sequence). V lost 5 bases and J 9 bases, leaving 17 bases between the germline ends.

J is TRBJ2-1 and V is TRBV24-1, with D hard to call. Deletions cut 3 bases from V and 5 bases from J, with 7 bases between. Germline CDR1 and CDR2: KGHDR and SFDVKD. The CDR3 has 13 residues. The CDR3 DNA follows: TGTGCCACCAGTGATATTAGAAACAATGAGCAGTTCTTC. As protein: CATSDIRNNEQFF.

The chain uses TRBV7-9 and TRBJ2-5; the D gene is possibly TRBD1 (7 bases). V lost 5 bases and J 4 bases, leaving 20 bases between the germline ends. CDR3 length: 16 residues. Germline CDR1 is SEHNR and CDR2 is FQNEAQ (reference sequence). Written as DNA, the CDR3 is TGTGCCAGCAGCCCTGGGGATAACAGGGGAGGAGAGACCCAGTACTTC. This sequence encodes CASSPGDNRGGETQYF.

The gene calls are TRBV2 and TRBJ2-7, with 7 bases matching TRBD2. Trimming cost V 3 bases and J 3 bases; bases outside gene matches: 5. The CDR3 spans 14 residues. Germline V CDR1 and CDR2: SNHLY, FYNNEI. The CDR3 bases are TGTGCCAGCAGTGACTGGACTAGGGTCTACGAGCAGTACTTC. It is translated as CASSDWTRVYEQYF.

The V gene is TRBV4-3, the J gene TRBJ2-1, with 10 bases aligning to TRBD2. Germline V gene data show CDR1 as LGHNA and CDR2 as YSLEER. CDR3 length equals 15 residues. Unmatched junction bases numbered 5, after V lost 1 base and J lost 8 bases. The CDR3 DNA reads as TGCGCCAGCAGCCAAGGGCTAGCGGGAGTCTATGAGCAGTTCTTC. As protein: CASSQGLAGVYEQFF.

The chain recombines TRBV4-3 with TRBJ1-1; tentatively, D is TRBD1 (6 bases). Germline CDR1 and CDR2: LGHNA and YSLEER. V lost 0 bases, J lost 8 bases, and 10 bases lay in between. This CDR3 region has 13 residues. As DNA, the CDR3 is TGCGCCAGCAGCCAAGAAAGGCAGGGGGAAGCTTTCTTT. Protein product: CASSQERQGEAFF.

V usage is TRBV6-4 and J usage is TRBJ2-3, with TRBD2 matching 8 bases. Trimming cost V 2 bases and J 2 bases; bases outside gene matches: 3. The CDR3 loop spans 15 amino acids. Germline CDR1 is MRHNA and CDR2 is SNTAGT. CDR3 in amino acids: CASSDGAGATDTQYF. CDR3 nucleotide sequence: TGTGCCAGCAGTGACGGAGCGGGAGCCACAGATACGCAGTATTTT.

The chain employs TRBV5-1 and TRBJ2-5; the D gene is possibly TRBD2 (5 bases). V was clipped by 2 bases and J by 5 bases, with 16 bases between them. The CDR3 has 15 residues. Germline CDR1 is SGHRS and CDR2 is YFSETQ. The CDR3 loop reads CASSFGRGLSETQYF. The DNA for the CDR3 is TGCGCCAGCAGCTTTGGACGGGGTCTTTCGGAGACCCAGTACTTC. Combining the CDR3 with reference TRBV5-1 and TRBJ2-5 gives the whole variable domain KAGVTQTPRYLIKTRGQQVTLSCSPISGHRSVSWYQQTPGQGLQFLFEYFSETQRNKGNFPGRFSGRQFSNSRSEMNVSTLELGDSALYLCASSFGRGLSETQYFGPGTRLLVL.